The 12 T cell receptor beta chains reported below all come from one sample, sequenced in a study of regulatory T cells in long-lasting Graves disease. With iRepertoire HTBI primers and Arm-PCR of CDR3 regions, TCR beta libraries were built. One entry per CDR3 protein, called by TCRdb with MiXCR from the multiplex PCR reads. The table records under 450,000 distinct CDR3 sequences, under 20% of them present only once. The sample's time point: newly diagnosed GD, antithyroid drugs for less than 3 months. The TCR library was made from RNA that had been extracted from PBMCs in TRIzol. A further study also used this sample, focusing on T cells in Graves' hyperthyroidism and ophthalmopathy.

Material: peripheral blood mononuclear cells (PBMCs), obtained at new diagnosis, from a patient treated with antithyroid drugs. These receptors were collected from a woman between 18 and 29 years old with Graves disease.

This clonotype was seen ten or more times. The V and J genes are TRBV29-1 and TRBJ1-1; TRBD1 matches 10 bases. Germline values: CDR1 SQVTM, CDR2 ANQGSEA. J lost 3 bases, V lost 6 bases, and 7 bases had no gene match. The length of the CDR3 is 14 residues. This CDR3 is CSVQDRGLDTEAFF. CDR3 coding DNA: TGCAGCGTCCAGGACAGGGGGTTGGACACTGAAGCTTTCTTT.

This clonotype was found many times. The genes are TRBV28 and TRBJ2-1; 13 bases line up with TRBD2. V lost 6 bases and J lost 8; bases outside the gene matches: 7. The CDR3 extends over 15 amino acids. CDR1 is MDHEN and CDR2 is SYDVKM in the germline V gene. The CDR3 DNA follows: TGTGCCAGCAGCATGGGACTAGCGGGATACGATGAGCAGTTCTTC. This codes for CASSMGLAGYDEQFF.

Ten or more counts support this clonotype. The V gene is TRBV20-1, the J gene TRBJ2-7; 7 nucleotides line up with TRBD2. The V and J ends lost 7 bases and 1 base, in that order; junction bases with no gene match: 7. CDR3 length: 13 residues. The V gene's germline CDR1 is DFQATT and CDR2 SNEGSKA (reference sequence). The CDR3 DNA reads TGCAGTGTAAAAGGACTAGAGTCCTACGAGCAGTACTTC. It specifies CSVKGLESYEQYF.

This clonotype was seen ten or more times. The chain combines TRBV3-1 with TRBJ2-2; 8 nucleotides match TRBD1. The junction had 4 bases not matched to a gene; V was cut back by 1 base and J by 3 bases. CDR3 length: 16 amino acids. Looked up from germline, CDR1 is LGHDT and CDR2 is YNNKEL (reference sequence). The CDR3 nucleotides are TGTGCCAGCAGCCAAGTCCTGACAGGGGACACCGGGGAGCTGTTTTTT. It is translated as CASSQVLTGDTGELFF.

This clonotype was seen repeatedly, ten times or more. The genes are TRBV7-3 and TRBJ2-5; D may be TRBD2 (5 bases). Per germline, CDR1 SGHTA and CDR2 FQGTGA. V shed 2 bases and J shed 5 bases, with 9 bases lying between them. The CDR3 covers 13 residues. CDR3 bases: TGTGCCAGCAGCTTAGGCGGGTGGGAGACCCAGTACTTC. This gives the protein CASSLGGWETQYF.

To note about this clonotype: A much larger clone differs from this one at a single base, so this may be a read error. This sequence joins TRBV16 and TRBJ2-1, with D possibly TRBD1 on 7 matching bases. The CDR3 is 16 amino acids. The V gene's germline CDR1 is KGHSY and CDR2 FQNENV. V was pared by 4 bases and J by 10 bases, with 23 bases between. The CDR3 DNA reads TGTGCCAGCAGCCCCGAAAGGGGGGACAGAGGATACGAGCAGTTCTTC. Its translation is CASSPERGDRGYEQFF. Full variable domain (remainder filled in from reference TRBV16 and TRBJ2-1): GEEVAQTPKHLVRGEGQKAKLYCAPIKGHSYVFWYQQVLKNEFKFLISFQNENVFDETGMPKERFSAKCLPNSPCSLEIQATKLEDSAVYFCASSPERGDRGYEQFFGPGTRLTVL.

There are many counts of this clonotype. The chain recombines TRBV5-1 with TRBJ2-3; TRBD2 matches 8 bases. The CDR3 contains 17 residues. V was pared by 3 bases and J by 4 bases, with 13 bases of the junction left unmatched. Germline V gives CDR1 SGHRS, CDR2 YFSETQ. CDR3 region: CASSSSKAGVLADTQYF. The CDR3 DNA sequence: TGCGCCAGCAGCTCATCAAAAGCGGGGGTTTTAGCAGATACGCAGTATTTT.

Concerning this clonotype: Since the CDR3 does not end with the conserved phenylalanine or tryptophan, this likely comes from a read error. The chain couples TRBV20-1 to TRBJ2-1, with TRBD1 matching over 8 bases. With 6 bases clipped from V and 5 bases from J, the junction kept 9 bases outside the gene matches. This CDR3 has 14 amino acids. Germline V gives CDR1 DFQATT, CDR2 SNEGSKA (reference sequence). Written as DNA, the CDR3 is TGCAGTGCCTTACAGAACAGGGGGGACAATGAGCAGTTCGTC. Its protein product is CSALQNRGDNEQFV.

This clonotype showed up just a few times. The chain recombines TRBV20-1 with TRBJ2-5, with a tentative D call TRBD1 (6 bases). Germline V gene sequence: CDR1 DFQATT, CDR2 SNEGSKA (reference sequence). V was cut by 6 bases and J by 2 bases, with 16 bases left in between. CDR3 length: 14 amino acids. CDR3 bases: TGCAGTGCCCCGAGGACAGCCCTTCAAGAGACCCAGTACTTC. Translating it yields CSAPRTALQETQYF.

This chain joins TRBV5-6 and TRBJ2-2, with D perhaps TRBD1 (5 bases). This CDR3 is built from 15 residues. From germline, CDR1 is SGHDT and CDR2 YYEEEE. V was pared by 4 bases and J by 1 base, with 11 bases between. CDR3 sequence (DNA): TGTGCCAGCAGCCCCTGGACACTGAACACCGGGGAGCTGTTTTTT. This translates into CASSPWTLNTGELFF.

This chain uses TRBV28 with TRBJ2-1; 10 nucleotides align to TRBD1. Germline-derived CDR1 and CDR2 are MDHEN and SYDVKM. V was clipped by 6 bases and J by 6 bases; unmatched bases: 11. CDR3 length: 16 amino acids. CDR3 loop: CASRPLGGQGLNEQFF. DNA of the CDR3: TGTGCCAGCAGGCCACTAGGGGGACAGGGGCTCAATGAGCAGTTCTTC.

Worth noting for this clonotype: This sequence may be a read error, since a much larger clone differs from it by one base. The V and J genes are TRBV11-2 and TRBJ2-2, with D possibly matching TRBD1 (6 bases). Germline loops: CDR1 SGHAT, CDR2 FQNNGV. The CDR3 is 14 residues long. CDR3: CASRKTGSTGERFF. CDR3 nucleotides: TGTGCCAGCCGCAAAACAGGGTCCACCGGGGAGCGGTTTTTT.